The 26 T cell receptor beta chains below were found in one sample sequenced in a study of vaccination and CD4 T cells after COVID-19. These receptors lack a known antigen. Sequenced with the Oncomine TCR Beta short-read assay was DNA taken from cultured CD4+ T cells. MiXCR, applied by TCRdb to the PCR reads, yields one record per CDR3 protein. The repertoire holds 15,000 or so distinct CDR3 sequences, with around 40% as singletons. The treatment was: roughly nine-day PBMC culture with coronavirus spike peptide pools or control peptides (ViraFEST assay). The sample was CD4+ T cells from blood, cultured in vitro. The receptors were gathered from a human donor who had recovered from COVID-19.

As DNA, the CDR3 is TGTGCCAGCTCGCGGCTGACAGAGAACACTGAAGCTTTCTTT. As protein: CASSRLTENTEAFF. The rearrangement joins TRBV18 to TRBJ1-1; weak D call: TRBD1 (5 bases). The V end was cut by 6 bases, the J end by 1 base, with 12 bases between. CDR1 and CDR2 from the germline V gene are KGHSH and LQKENI. CDR3 size: 14 residues.

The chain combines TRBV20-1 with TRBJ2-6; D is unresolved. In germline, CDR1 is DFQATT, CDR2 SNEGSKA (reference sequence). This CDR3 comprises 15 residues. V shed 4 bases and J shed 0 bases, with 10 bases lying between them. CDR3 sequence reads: CSATEDYSGANVLTF. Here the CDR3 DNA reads TGCAGTGCTACAGAAGATTACTCTGGGGCCAACGTCCTGACTTTC.

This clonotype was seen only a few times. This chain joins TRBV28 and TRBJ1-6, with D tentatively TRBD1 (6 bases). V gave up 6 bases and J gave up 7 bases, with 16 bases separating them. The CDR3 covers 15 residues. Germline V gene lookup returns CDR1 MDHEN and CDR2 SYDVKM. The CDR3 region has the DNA TGTGCCAGCAGCATTCGAGGGACAAGGAATTCACCCCTCCACTTT. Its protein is CASSIRGTRNSPLHF.

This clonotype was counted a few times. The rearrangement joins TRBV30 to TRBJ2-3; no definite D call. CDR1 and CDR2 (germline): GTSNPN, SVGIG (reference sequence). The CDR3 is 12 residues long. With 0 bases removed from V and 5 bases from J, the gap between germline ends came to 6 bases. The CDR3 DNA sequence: TGTGCCTGGAGTGTAACGGGAGATACGCAGTATTTT. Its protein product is CAWSVTGDTQYF. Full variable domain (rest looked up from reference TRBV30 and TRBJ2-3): SQTIHQWPATLVQPVGSPLSLECTVEGTSNPNLYWYRQAAGRGLQLLFYSVGIGQISSEVPQNLSASRPQDRQFILSSKKLLLSDSGFYLCAWSVTGDTQYFGPGTRLTVL.

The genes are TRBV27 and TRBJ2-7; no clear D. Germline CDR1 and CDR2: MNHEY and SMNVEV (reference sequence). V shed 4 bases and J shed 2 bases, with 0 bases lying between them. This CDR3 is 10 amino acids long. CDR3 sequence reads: CASSSYEQYF. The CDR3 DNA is TGTGCCAGCAGTTCCTACGAGCAGTACTTC.

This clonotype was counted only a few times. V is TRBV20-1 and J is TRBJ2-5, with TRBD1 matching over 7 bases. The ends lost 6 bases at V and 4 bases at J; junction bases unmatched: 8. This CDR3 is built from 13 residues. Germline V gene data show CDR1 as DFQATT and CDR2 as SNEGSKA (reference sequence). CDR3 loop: CSARLGGGETQYF. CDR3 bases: TGCAGTGCAAGGTTAGGGGGCGGAGAGACCCAGTACTTC.

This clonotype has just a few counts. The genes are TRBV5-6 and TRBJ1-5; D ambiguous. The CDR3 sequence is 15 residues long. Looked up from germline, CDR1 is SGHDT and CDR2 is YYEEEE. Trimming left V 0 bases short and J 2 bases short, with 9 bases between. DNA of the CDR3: TGTGCCAGCAGCTTGGGAGGGATTGGCAATCAGCCCCAGCATTTT. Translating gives CASSLGGIGNQPQHF.

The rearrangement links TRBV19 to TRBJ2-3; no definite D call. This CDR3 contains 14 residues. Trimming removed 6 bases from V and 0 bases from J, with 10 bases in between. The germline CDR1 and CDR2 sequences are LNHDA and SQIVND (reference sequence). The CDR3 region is CASSPTSSTDTQYF. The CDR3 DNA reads TGTGCCAGTAGCCCGACTTCTAGCACAGATACGCAGTATTTT. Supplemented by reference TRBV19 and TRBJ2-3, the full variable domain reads DGGITQSPKYLFRKEGQNVTLSCEQNLNHDAMYWYRQDPGQGLRLIYYSQIVNDFQKGDIAEGYSVSREKKESFPLTVTSAQKNPTAFYLCASSPTSSTDTQYFGPGTRLTVL.

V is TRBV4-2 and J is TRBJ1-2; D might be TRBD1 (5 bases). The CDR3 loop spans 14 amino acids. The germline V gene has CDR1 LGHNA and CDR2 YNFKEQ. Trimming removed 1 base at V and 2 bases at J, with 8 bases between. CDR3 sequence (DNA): TGTGCCAGCAGCCAAGTGGAGGGGAACTATGGCTACACCTTC. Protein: CASSQVEGNYGYTF.

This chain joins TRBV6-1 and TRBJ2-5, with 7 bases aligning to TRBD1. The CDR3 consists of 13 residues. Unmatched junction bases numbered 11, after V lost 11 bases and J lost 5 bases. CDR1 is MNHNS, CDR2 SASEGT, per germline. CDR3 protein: CAGKKTGQETQYF. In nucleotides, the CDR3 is TGTGCCGGGAAAAAGACAGGGCAGGAGACCCAGTACTTC.

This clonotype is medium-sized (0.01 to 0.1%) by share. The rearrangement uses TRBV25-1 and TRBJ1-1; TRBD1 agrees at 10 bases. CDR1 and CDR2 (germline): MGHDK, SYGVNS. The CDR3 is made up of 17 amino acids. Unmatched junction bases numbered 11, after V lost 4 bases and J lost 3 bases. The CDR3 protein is CASSVGPRQGADTEAFF. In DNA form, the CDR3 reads TGTGCCAGCAGTGTTGGGCCCCGACAGGGGGCGGACACTGAAGCTTTCTTT.

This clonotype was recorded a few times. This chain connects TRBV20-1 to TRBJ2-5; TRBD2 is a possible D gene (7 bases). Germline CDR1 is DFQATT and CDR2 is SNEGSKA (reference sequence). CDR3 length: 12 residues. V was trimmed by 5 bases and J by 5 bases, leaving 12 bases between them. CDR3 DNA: TGCAGTGCTGGGGAGGGGGTGGAGACCCAGTACTTC. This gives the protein CSAGEGVETQYF.

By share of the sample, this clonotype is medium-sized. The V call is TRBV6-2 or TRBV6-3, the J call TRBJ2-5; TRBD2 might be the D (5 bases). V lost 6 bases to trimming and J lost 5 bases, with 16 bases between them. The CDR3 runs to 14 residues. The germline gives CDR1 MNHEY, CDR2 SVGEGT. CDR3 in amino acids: CASSRAPEVETQYF. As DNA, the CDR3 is TGTGCCAGCAGCCGTGCACCGGAGGTGGAGACCCAGTACTTC.

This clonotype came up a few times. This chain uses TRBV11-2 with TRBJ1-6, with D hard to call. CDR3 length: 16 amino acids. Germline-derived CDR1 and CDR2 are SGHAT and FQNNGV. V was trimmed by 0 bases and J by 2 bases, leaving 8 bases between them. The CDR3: CASSLDRAAYNSPLHF. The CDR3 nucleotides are TGTGCCAGCAGCTTAGATCGGGCAGCCTATAATTCACCCCTCCACTTT.

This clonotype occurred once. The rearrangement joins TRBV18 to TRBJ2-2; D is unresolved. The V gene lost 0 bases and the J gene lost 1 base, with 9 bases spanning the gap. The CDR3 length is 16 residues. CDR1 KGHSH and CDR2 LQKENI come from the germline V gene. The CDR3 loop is CASSPPTTQNTGELFF. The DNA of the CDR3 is TGTGCCAGCTCACCACCGACGACCCAGAACACCGGGGAGCTGTTTTTT.

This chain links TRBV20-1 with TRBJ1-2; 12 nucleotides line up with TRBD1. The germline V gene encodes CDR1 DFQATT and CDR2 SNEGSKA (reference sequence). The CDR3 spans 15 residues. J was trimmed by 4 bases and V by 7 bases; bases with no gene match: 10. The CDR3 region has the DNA TGCAGTGTAAAGAGCCGGGACAGGGGGCCCTATGGCTACACCTTC. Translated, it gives CSVKSRDRGPYGYTF.

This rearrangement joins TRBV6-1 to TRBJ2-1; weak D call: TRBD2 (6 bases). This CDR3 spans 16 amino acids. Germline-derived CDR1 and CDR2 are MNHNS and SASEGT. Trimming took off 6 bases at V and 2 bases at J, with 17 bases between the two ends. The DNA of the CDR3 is TGTGCCAGCAGACTTGAATCTAGCGCTACCTACAATGAGCAGTTCTTC. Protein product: CASRLESSATYNEQFF.

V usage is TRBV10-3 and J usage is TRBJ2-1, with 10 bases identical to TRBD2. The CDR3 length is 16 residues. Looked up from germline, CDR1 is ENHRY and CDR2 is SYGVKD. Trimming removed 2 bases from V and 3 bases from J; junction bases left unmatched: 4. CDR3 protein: CAISEASGSGYNEQFF. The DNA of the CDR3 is TGTGCCATCAGTGAGGCTAGCGGGAGTGGCTACAATGAGCAGTTCTTC.

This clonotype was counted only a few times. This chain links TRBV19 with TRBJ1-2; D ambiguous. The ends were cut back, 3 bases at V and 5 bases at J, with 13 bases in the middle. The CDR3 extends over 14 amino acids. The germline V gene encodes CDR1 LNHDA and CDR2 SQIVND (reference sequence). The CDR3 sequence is CASSMALGPYGYTF. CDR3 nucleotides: TGTGCCAGTAGTATGGCGCTAGGACCTTATGGCTACACCTTC.

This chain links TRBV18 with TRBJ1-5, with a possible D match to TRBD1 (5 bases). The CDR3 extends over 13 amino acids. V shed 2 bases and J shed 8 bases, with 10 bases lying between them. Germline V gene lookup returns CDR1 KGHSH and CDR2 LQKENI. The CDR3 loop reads CASSPWEGKPQHF. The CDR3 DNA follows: TGTGCCAGCTCACCATGGGAGGGGAAGCCCCAGCATTTT.

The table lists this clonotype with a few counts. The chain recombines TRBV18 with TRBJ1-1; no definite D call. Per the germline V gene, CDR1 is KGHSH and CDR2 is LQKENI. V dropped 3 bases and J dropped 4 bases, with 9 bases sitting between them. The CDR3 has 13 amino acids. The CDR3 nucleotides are TGTGCCAGCTCACCCGGTGGGGTCACTGAAGCTTTCTTT. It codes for CASSPGGVTEAFF.

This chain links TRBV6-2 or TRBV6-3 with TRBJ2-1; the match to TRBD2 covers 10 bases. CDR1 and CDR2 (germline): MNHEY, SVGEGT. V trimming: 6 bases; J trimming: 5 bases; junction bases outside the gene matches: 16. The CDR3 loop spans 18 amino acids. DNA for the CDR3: TGTGCCAGCAGCCCATACGCCCCCACTAGCGGGGAAAACAATGAGCAGTTCTTC. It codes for CASSPYAPTSGENNEQFF.

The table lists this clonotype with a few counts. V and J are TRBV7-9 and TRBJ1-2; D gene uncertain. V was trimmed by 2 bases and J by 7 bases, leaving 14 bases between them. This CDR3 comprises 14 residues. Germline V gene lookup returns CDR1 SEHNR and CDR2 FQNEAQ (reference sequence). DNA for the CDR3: TGTGCCAGCAGCTTACAGGAAGCAACGGGTGGCTACACCTTC. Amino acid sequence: CASSLQEATGGYTF.

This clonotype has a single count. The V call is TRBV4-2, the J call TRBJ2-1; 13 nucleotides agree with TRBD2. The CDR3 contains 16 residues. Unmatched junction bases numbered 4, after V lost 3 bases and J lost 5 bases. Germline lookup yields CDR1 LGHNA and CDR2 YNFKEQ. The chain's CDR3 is CASSHTSGRAHNEQFF. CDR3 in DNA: TGTGCCAGCAGCCATACTAGCGGGAGGGCCCACAATGAGCAGTTCTTC.

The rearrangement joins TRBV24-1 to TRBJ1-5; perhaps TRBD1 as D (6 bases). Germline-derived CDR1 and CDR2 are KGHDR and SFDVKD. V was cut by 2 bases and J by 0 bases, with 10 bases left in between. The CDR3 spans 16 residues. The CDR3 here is CATSDSQGHSNQPQHF. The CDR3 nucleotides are TGTGCCACCAGTGATTCCCAGGGGCATAGCAATCAGCCCCAGCATTTT.

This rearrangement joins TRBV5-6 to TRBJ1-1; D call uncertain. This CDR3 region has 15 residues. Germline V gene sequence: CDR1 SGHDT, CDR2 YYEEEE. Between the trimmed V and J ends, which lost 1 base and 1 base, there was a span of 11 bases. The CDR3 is CASSLFNTKNTEAFF. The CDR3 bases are TGTGCCAGCAGCTTGTTTAACACCAAGAACACTGAAGCTTTCTTT.